A single sample gave rise to the 8 T cell receptor beta chains below, sequenced in a study of PD-1 blockade in classical Hodgkin lymphoma. TCRdb's table, derived via immunoSEQ multiplex PCR, lists solely in-frame clones and lacks some. The sample carries approximately 6,700 clones, 75% to 90% recorded once. Regarding time point: cycle 4 day 1 (C4D1), after less than 7 weeks of nivolumab. All patients relapsed after autologous stem cell transplantation, and brentuximab vedotin exposure varied. The material sequenced was peripheral blood mononuclear cells (PBMCs), taken before the fourth cycle of nivolumab. These receptors were taken from a human donor with classical Hodgkin lymphoma.

CDR3 amino acids: CASSQEMVGYGYTF. CDR3 sequence (DNA): TGCGCCAGCAGCCAAGAGATGGTAGGCTATGGCTACACCTTC. J is TRBJ1-2 and V is TRBV4-1; D call uncertain. V lost 0 bases to trimming and J lost 4 bases, with 9 bases between them. This CDR3 is built from 14 residues. Per the germline V gene, CDR1 is MGHRA and CDR2 is YSYEKL.

The chain recombines TRBV11-1 with TRBJ2-3, with TRBD2 matching over 7 bases. This CDR3 contains 15 residues. Germline CDR1 and CDR2: SGHAT and FQDESV (reference sequence). V shed 3 bases, J shed 2 bases, and the junction held 5 bases outside the gene matches. The CDR3 DNA sequence: TGTGCCAGCAGCTTGGCTAGCGGTAACACAGATACGCAGTATTTT. This codes for CASSLASGNTDTQYF.

The CDR3, as DNA: TGTGCCAGCAGCTTAGAAACACGACAGTCTATTATGAATGAGCAGTTCTTC. Its translation is CASSLETRQSIMNEQFF. The chain combines TRBV7-6 with TRBJ2-1; possible D gene TRBD1, 5 bases. The V gene lost 1 base and the J gene lost 7 bases, with 20 bases spanning the gap. CDR1 is SGHVS and CDR2 is FNYEAQ in the germline V gene. The CDR3 contains 17 residues. Full variable domain (outside the CDR3, taken from reference TRBV7-6 and TRBJ2-1): GAGVSQSPRYKVTKRGQDVALRCDPISGHVSLYWYRQALGQGPEFLTYFNYEAQQDKSGLPNDRFSAERPEGSISTLTIQRTEQRDSAMYRCASSLETRQSIMNEQFFGPGTRLTVL.

The chain uses TRBV7-9 and TRBJ2-7; D gene unclear. Germline V gives CDR1 SEHNR, CDR2 FQNEAQ (reference sequence). With 3 bases removed from V and 0 bases from J, the gap between germline ends came to 12 bases. The CDR3 spans 15 residues. The CDR3 here is CASSLGQQYSYEQYV. CDR3 sequence (DNA): TGTGCCAGCAGCTTGGGTCAGCAGTACTCCTACGAGCAGTACGTC.

The rearrangement uses TRBV10-2 and TRBJ1-1; D call uncertain. The CDR3 totals 15 residues. V lost 2 bases to trimming and J lost 0 bases, with 10 bases between them. The germline V gene encodes CDR1 WSHSY and CDR2 SAAADI. The CDR3 bases are TGCGCCAGCAGTGAGGGATCCGGCATGAACACTGAAGCTTTCTTT. It encodes CASSEGSGMNTEAFF.

This rearrangement joins TRBV7-2 to TRBJ2-1; the match to TRBD2 covers 14 bases. The CDR3 length is 18 residues. The germline V gene has CDR1 SGHTA and CDR2 FQGNSA. The ends lost 5 bases at V and 0 bases at J; junction bases unmatched: 6. The CDR3 DNA follows: TGTGCCAGCAGCCTCGGACTAGCGGGAGGAAACTCCTACAATGAGCAGTTCTTC. This gives the protein CASSLGLAGGNSYNEQFF.

The genes are TRBV5-4 and TRBJ1-6; D is uncertain. This CDR3 region has 14 residues. Germline loops: CDR1 SGHNT, CDR2 YYREEE (reference sequence). Trimming shortened V by 2 bases and J by 10 bases, and 13 bases separated the two germline ends. CDR3 sequence: CASSFSTVGSPLHF. The DNA of the CDR3 is TGTGCCAGCAGCTTTAGTACCGTTGGCTCACCCCTCCACTTT.

This chain uses TRBV5-1 with TRBJ2-1; maybe TRBD2 (6 bases). The CDR3 contains 15 residues. Germline lookup yields CDR1 SGHRS and CDR2 YFSETQ. Trimming left V 2 bases short and J 0 bases short, with 9 bases between. As DNA, the CDR3 is TGCGCCAGCAGCTTTAACGGGGGCTCCTACAATGAGCAGTTCTTC. This codes for CASSFNGGSYNEQFF.